This entry describes one T cell receptor beta chain. Antigen: not known. Between the trimmed V and J ends, which lost 4 bases and 0 bases, there was a span of 9 bases. Per the germline V gene, CDR1 is SNHLY and CDR2 is FYNNEI. The CDR3 is made up of 14 amino acids. The data belong to a study of T cells in localized non-small cell lung cancer. Overall study findings and caveats: Longer overall survival accompanied higher blood T cell density.

Assay: immunoSEQ multiplex PCR; the TCRdb copy retains only in-frame clones and omits some. The table shows roughly 77,000 clones, with around 90% occurring only once. The sample in question was peripheral blood, obtained before any cancer treatment. The source is a woman aged 35-75 years with stage I squamous cell lung carcinoma. The gene calls are TRBV2 and TRBJ1-2; D gene unclear. The CDR3 bases are TGTGCCAGCAGTGCCTGGCGAGCTAACTATGGCTACACCTTC. Its translation is CASSAWRANYGYTF.